This TCR beta chain was recorded in a study of blood T cell repertoires in COVID-19. The overall study: Spain, Italy and the United States supplied samples that represented acute and convalescent COVID-19. Sources were T cells, B-cell-depleted T cells, or PBMCs; the material itself was cDNA or gDNA.

The sample holds a few counts of this clone. The authors' processing: Estimation of nucleated cell counts relied on the amplification of reference gene primers. Produced via immunoSEQ multiplex PCR; TCRdb's table is partial and in-frame only. V and J calls and clone size follow that table, whereas D and trimming were derived from the DNA. Among roughly 250,000 clones, around four fifths were seen once, and the ten largest hold just under 6.5%. The CDR3 consists of 12 residues. The germline CDR1 and CDR2 sequences are SGHAT and FQDESV (reference sequence). V lost 7 bases and J 0 bases, leaving 6 bases between the germline ends.

The chain combines TRBV11-1 with TRBJ1-1; no reliable D call. Material: peripheral blood. This clonotype was sampled from a woman aged 60-75 years with active or convalescent COVID-19. The CDR3 protein is CASKAMNTEAFF. The DNA for the CDR3 is TGTGCCAGCAAAGCTATGAACACTGAAGCTTTCTTT.